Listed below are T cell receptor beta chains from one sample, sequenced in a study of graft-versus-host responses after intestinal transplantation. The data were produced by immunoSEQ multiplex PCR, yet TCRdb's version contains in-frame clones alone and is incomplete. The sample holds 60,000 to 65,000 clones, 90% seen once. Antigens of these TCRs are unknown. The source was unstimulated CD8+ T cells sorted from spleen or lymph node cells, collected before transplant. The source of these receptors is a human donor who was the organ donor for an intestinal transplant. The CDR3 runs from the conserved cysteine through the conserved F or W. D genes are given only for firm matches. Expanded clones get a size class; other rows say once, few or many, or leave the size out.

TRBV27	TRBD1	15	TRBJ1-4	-	CASSFWTGHLEKLFF	TGTGCCAGCAGTTTTTGGACAGGGCATTTGGAAAAACTGTTTTTT
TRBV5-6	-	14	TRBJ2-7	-	CASSTGGRSYEQYF	TGTGCCAGCAGCACTGGAGGGCGTTCTTACGAGCAGTACTTC
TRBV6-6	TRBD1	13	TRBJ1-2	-	CASSSTGAEFYTF	TGTGCCAGCAGTTCCACAGGGGCAGAGTTTTACACCTTC
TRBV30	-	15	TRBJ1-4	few	CAWSAKGGLGEKLFF	TGTGCCTGGAGTGCCAAGGGAGGTCTGGGAGAAAAACTGTTTTTT
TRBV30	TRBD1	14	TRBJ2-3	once	CAWEGAPRLNTQYF	TGTGCCTGGGAGGGGGCGCCCCGCCTGAATACGCAGTATTTT
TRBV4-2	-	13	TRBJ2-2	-	CASSQAGTGELFF	TGTGCCAGCAGCCAAGCGGGCACCGGGGAGCTGTTTTTT
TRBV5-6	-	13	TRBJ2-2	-	CASSPDWTGELFF	TGTGCCAGCAGCCCGGACTGGACCGGGGAGCTGTTTTTT
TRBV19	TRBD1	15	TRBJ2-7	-	CASSFLTGGRDEQYF	TGTGCCAGTAGTTTCCTGACAGGGGGAAGGGACGAGCAGTACTTC
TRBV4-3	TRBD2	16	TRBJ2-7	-	CASSQDGLADYYEQYF	TGCGCCAGCAGCCAAGATGGCCTAGCGGACTACTACGAGCAGTACTTC
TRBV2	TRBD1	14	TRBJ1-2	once	CASSKGTVPGDCTF	TGTGCCAGCAGCAAGGGGACAGTTCCTGGCGATTGCACCTTC
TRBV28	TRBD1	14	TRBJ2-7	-	CASRLPGGASEQYF	TGTGCCAGCAGGCTCCCAGGGGGCGCGTCCGAGCAGTACTTC
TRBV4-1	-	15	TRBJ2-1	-	CASSLSQGWYNEQFF	TGCGCCAGCAGCCTTTCCCAGGGATGGTACAATGAGCAGTTCTTC
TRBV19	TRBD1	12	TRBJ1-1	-	CASGQGNTEAFF	TGTGCCTCGGGACAGGGGAACACTGAAGCTTTCTTT
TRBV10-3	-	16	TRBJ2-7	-	CATSLVVSLGSYEQYF	TGTGCCACATCCCTGGTGGTGAGCCTCGGCTCCTACGAGCAGTACTTC
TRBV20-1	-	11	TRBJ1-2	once	CSAPGVGIYTF	TGCAGTGCTCCAGGGGTTGGTATCTACACCTTC
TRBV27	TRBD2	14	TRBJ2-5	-	CASSPSGRQETQYF	TGTGCCAGCAGTCCTAGCGGGAGACAAGAGACCCAGTACTTC
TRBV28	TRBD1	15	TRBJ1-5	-	CASSFWTGFNQPQHF	TGTGCCAGCAGTTTTTGGACAGGTTTCAATCAGCCCCAGCATTTT
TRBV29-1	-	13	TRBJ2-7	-	CSARGTADYEQYF	TGCAGCGCTCGAGGGACTGCCGACTACGAGCAGTACTTC
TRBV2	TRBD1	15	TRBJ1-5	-	CASRASTGGRQPQHF	TGTGCCAGCAGAGCCTCGACAGGGGGACGGCAGCCCCAGCATTTT
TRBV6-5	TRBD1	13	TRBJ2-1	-	CASSPTGFNEQFF	TGTGCCAGCAGCCCGACAGGGTTCAATGAGCAGTTCTTC
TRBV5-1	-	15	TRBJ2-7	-	CASSLRGTDSYEQYF	TGCGCCAGCAGCCTCAGGGGAACAGACTCCTACGAGCAGTACTTC
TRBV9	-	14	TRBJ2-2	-	CASNSGKNTGELFF	TGTGCCAGCAACTCGGGAAAGAACACCGGGGAGCTGTTTTTT
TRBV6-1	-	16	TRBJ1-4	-	CASSEIWAGTNEKLFF	TGTGCCAGCAGTGAAATATGGGCAGGGACTAATGAAAAACTGTTTTTT
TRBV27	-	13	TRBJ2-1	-	CASSGVPYNEQFF	TGTGCCAGCAGCGGAGTCCCCTACAATGAGCAGTTCTTC
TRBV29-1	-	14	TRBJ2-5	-	CSVVKGLPAGTQYF	TGCAGCGTTGTCAAGGGACTGCCAGCTGGGACCCAGTACTTC
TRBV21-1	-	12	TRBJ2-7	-	CASSKMTYEQYF	TGTGCCAGCAGCAAAATGACTTACGAGCAGTACTTC
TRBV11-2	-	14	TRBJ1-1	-	CASSLVGLAVEAFF	TGTGCCAGCAGCTTAGTGGGACTGGCGGTTGAAGCTTTCTTT
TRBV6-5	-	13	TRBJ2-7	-	CASSTGGKNEQYF	TGTGCCAGCTCAACCGGGGGTAAGAATGAGCAGTACTTC
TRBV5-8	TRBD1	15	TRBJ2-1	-	CASSLGQATYNEQFF	TGTGCCAGCAGCCTGGGACAGGCGACCTACAATGAGCAGTTCTTC
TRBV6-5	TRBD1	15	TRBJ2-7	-	CASSPDREGSYEQYF	TGTGCCAGCAGTCCGGACAGGGAAGGTTCCTACGAGCAGTACTTC
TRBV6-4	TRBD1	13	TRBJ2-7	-	CASSDSDRSEQYF	TGTGCCAGCAGTGACTCGGACAGGTCCGAGCAGTACTTC
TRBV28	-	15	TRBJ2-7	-	CASSFLWNRAYEQYF	TGTGCCAGCAGTTTCCTATGGAACAGAGCCTACGAGCAGTACTTC
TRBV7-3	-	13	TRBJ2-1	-	CASSLIGGNEQFF	TGTGCCAGCAGCTTAATTGGCGGGAATGAGCAGTTCTTC
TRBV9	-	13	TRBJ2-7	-	CASSVEHSNEQYF	TGTGCCAGCAGCGTAGAACATAGCAACGAGCAGTACTTC
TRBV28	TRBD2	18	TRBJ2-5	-	CASSLRGVWGTNQETQYF	TGTGCCAGCAGTTTGAGAGGGGTGTGGGGGACTAACCAAGAGACCCAGTACTTC
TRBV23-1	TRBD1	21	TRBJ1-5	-	CASSHRRFSGTGFHSNQPQHF	TGCGCCAGCAGTCACCGCCGTTTCTCAGGGACAGGCTTTCATAGCAATCAGCCCCAGCATTTT
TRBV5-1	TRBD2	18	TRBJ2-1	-	CASSSSGTSGIGADEQFF	TGCGCCAGCAGCTCATCCGGGACTAGCGGGATCGGCGCAGATGAGCAGTTCTTC
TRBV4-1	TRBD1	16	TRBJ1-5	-	CASSPTGTGALQPQHF	TGCGCCAGCAGCCCCACCGGGACAGGGGCTTTGCAGCCCCAGCATTTT
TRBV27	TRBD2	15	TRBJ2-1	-	CASSLSAGGPNEQFF	TGTGCCAGCAGTTTATCGGCGGGAGGGCCAAATGAGCAGTTCTTC
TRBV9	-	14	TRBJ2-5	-	CASSVAPGFETQYF	TGTGCCAGCAGCGTAGCCCCGGGTTTTGAGACCCAGTACTTC
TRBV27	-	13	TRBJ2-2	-	CASSFGGTGELFF	TGTGCCAGCAGTTTTGGGGGGACCGGGGAGCTGTTTTTT
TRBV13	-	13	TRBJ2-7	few	CASSRRGDYEQYF	TGTGCCAGCAGCCGCAGGGGAGATTACGAGCAGTACTTC
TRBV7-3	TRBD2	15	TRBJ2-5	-	CASSPGTSNSQTQYF	TGTGCCAGCAGCCCAGGGACTAGCAATTCCCAGACCCAGTACTTC
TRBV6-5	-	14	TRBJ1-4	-	CASSYSLGAEKLFF	TGTGCCAGCAGTTACTCGTTGGGAGCCGAAAAACTGTTTTTT
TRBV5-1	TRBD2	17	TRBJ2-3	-	CASSDNPGREVPDTQYF	TGCGCCAGCAGCGACAACCCGGGGCGGGAGGTTCCAGATACGCAGTATTTT
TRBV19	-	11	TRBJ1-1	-	CASNGDTEAFF	TGTGCCAGTAACGGGGACACTGAAGCTTTCTTT
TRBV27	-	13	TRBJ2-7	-	CASSLSGVYEQYF	TGTGCCAGCAGTTTATCCGGGGTATACGAGCAGTACTTC
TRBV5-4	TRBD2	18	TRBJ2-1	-	CASSLVPWGGGAYNEQFF	TGTGCCAGCAGCTTGGTGCCATGGGGGGGAGGGGCCTACAATGAGCAGTTCTTC
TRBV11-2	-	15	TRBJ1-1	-	CASSLGYSMNTEAFF	TGTGCCAGCAGCTTAGGGTACAGCATGAACACTGAAGCTTTCTTT
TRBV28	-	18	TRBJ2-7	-	CASSLGQAFTFGVNEQYF	TGTGCCAGCAGTTTAGGGCAGGCTTTTACCTTTGGTGTTAACGAGCAGTACTTC